The clone carrying this T cell receptor (beta chain) occurred many times. This record belongs to a study of CD8 T cells in ankylosing spondylitis. TCRdb independently ran MiXCR on the 5' RACE reads; one entry per CDR3 protein. The table records 15,000 or so distinct CDR3 sequences, approximately 7.6% of them present only once. Between the trimmed V and J ends, which lost 6 bases and 5 bases, there was a span of 17 bases. This CDR3 comprises 15 residues. Germline assignment: CDR1 MNHEY and CDR2 SVGEGT. The TCR sequence derives from a male donor with ankylosing spondylitis or in good health (not recorded which). Source material: blood. J is TRBJ2-4 and V is TRBV6-2 or TRBV6-3; D might be TRBD1 (6 bases). The CDR3 here is CASRSPAGVENIQYF. The CDR3 coding sequence is TGTGCCAGCAGAAGCCCGGCAGGGGTGGAAAACATTCAGTACTTC.